This TCR beta chain was obtained from a study of blood T cell repertoires in COVID-19. Generated by immunoSEQ multiplex PCR, the TCRdb table keeps only in-frame clones and is missing some. The top ten clones hold under 20% of a sample with about 340,000 clones, around 90% of them seen once. Trimming shortened V by 5 bases and J by 0 bases, and 11 bases separated the two germline ends. The CDR3 length is 16 residues. Germline CDR1 is MNHEY and CDR2 is SMNVEV (reference sequence). The TCR sequence derives from a woman in her twenties or thirties who had recovered from COVID-19. The V call is TRBV27, the J call TRBJ2-6; D possibly corresponds to TRBD1 (6 bases). Sequenced material: PBMCs or T cells enriched from blood (not recorded which). The CDR3: CASSAGTISGANVLTF. DNA of the CDR3: TGTGCCAGCAGTGCCGGGACAATCTCTGGGGCCAACGTCCTGACTTTC.